This TCR beta chain comes out of a study of blood T cell repertoires in COVID-19. Study information: There were acute and convalescent COVID-19 samples, and they came from the United States, Italy and Spain.

Original methodology: The assay estimated nucleated cells by amplifying reference gene primers. Assay used: immunoSEQ multiplex PCR; TCRdb lists only in-frame clones, some missing. D and trimming come from the DNA, and the V and J calls and clone size come from that table. The sample gives around 99,000 clones, about 90% of which show up once; 4.9% is in the top ten. Germline lookup yields CDR1 LNHDA and CDR2 SQIVND (reference sequence). The V gene lost 4 bases and the J gene lost 6 bases, with 12 bases spanning the gap. The CDR3 totals 14 residues. This receptor was identified in a man aged 35 to 55 with active or convalescent COVID-19. Material for sequencing was peripheral blood. The chain is built from TRBV19 and TRBJ2-2, with D perhaps matching TRBD2 (5 bases). CDR3 nucleotides: TGTGCCAGTAGTACTGGGGAGTCGGCCGGGGAGCTGTTTTTT. It translates to CASSTGESAGELFF.